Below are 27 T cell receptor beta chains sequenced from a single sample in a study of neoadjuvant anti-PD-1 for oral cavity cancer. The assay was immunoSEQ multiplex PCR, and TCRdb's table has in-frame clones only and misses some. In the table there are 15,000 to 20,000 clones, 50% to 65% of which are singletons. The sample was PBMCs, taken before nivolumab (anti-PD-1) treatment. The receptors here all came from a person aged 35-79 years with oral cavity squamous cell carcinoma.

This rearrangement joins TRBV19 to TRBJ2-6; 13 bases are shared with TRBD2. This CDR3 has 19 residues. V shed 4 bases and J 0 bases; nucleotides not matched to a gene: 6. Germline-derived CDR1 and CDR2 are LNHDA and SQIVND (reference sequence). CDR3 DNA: TGTGCCAGTAGTAAGGGACTAGCGGGAACATTCTCTGGGGCCAACGTCCTGACTTTC. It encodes CASSKGLAGTFSGANVLTF.

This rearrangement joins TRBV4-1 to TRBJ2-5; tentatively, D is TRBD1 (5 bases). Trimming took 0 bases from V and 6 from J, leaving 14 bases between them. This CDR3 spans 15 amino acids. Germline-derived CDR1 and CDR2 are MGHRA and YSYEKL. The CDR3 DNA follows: TGCGCCAGCAGCCAAGACGACAGTACTACAAAGACCCAGTACTTC. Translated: CASSQDDSTTKTQYF.

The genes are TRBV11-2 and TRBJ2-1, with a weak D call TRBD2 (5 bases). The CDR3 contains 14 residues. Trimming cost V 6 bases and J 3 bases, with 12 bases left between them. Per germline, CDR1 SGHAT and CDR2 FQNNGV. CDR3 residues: CASRGTDYYNEQFF. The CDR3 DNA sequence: TGTGCCAGCAGGGGTACCGACTACTACAATGAGCAGTTCTTC.

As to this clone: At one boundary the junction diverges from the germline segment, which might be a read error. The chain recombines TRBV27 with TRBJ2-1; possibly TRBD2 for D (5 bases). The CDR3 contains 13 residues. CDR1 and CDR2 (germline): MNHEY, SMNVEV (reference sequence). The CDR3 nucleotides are TGTGTCAGCAGCTCTAGGGAGTACAATGAGCAGTTCTTC. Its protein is CVSSSREYNEQFF.

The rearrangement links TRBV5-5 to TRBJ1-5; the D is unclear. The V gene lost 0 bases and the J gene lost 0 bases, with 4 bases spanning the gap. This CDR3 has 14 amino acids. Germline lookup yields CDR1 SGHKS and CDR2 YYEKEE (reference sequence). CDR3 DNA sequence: TGTGCCAGCAGCTTGGCAGGTAGCAATCAGCCCCAGCATTTT. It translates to CASSLAGSNQPQHF.

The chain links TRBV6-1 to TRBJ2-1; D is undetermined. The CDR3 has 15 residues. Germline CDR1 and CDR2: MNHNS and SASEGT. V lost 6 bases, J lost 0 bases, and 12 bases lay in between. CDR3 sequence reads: CASRGQERSYNEQFF. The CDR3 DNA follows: TGTGCCAGCAGGGGCCAGGAGCGCTCCTACAATGAGCAGTTCTTC.

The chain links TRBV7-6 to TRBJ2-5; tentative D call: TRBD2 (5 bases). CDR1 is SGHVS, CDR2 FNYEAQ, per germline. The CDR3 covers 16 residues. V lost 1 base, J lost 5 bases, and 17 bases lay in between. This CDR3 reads CASSLVGPRVGETQYF. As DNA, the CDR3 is TGTGCCAGCAGCTTAGTGGGTCCGAGGGTTGGGGAGACCCAGTACTTC.

The CDR3 DNA reads TGTGCCAGCAGTTTTGCACTTTCTGGTGAGCAGTTCTTC. Its translation: CASSFALSGEQFF. The rearrangement uses TRBV27 and TRBJ2-1; D not resolved. Germline V gene data show CDR1 as MNHEY and CDR2 as SMNVEV (reference sequence). V dropped 3 bases and J dropped 9 bases, with 12 bases sitting between them. The CDR3 consists of 13 residues.

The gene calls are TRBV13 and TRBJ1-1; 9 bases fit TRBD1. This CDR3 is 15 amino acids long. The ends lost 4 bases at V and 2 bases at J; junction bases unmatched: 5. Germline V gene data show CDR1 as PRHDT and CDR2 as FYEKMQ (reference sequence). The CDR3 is CASSYRGQGNTEAFF. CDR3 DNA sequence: TGTGCCAGCAGCTACCGGGGACAGGGCAACACTGAAGCTTTCTTT.

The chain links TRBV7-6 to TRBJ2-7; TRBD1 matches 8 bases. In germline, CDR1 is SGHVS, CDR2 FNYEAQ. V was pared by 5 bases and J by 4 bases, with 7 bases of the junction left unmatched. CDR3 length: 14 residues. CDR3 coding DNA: TGTGCCAGCAGCCCCCGGGACAGGATTTACGAGCAGTACTTC. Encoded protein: CASSPRDRIYEQYF.

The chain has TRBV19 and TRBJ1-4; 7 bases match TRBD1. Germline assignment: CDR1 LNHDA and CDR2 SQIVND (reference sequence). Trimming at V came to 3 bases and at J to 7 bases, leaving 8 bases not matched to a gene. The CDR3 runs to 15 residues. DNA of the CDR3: TGTGCCAGTAGTATCGGGGACAGCGACTCTGAAAAACTGTTTTTT. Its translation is CASSIGDSDSEKLFF. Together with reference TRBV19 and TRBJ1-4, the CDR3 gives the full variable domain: DGGITQSPKYLFRKEGQNVTLSCEQNLNHDAMYWYRQDPGQGLRLIYYSQIVNDFQKGDIAEGYSVSREKKESFPLTVTSAQKNPTAFYLCASSIGDSDSEKLFFGSGTQLSVL.

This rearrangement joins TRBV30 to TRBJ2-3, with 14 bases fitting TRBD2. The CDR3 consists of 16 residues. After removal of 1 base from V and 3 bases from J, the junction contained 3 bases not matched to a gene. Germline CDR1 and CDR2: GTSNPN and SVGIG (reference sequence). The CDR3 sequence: CAWSAGLAGATDTQYF. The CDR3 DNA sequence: TGTGCCTGGAGTGCGGGACTAGCGGGAGCAACAGATACGCAGTATTTT. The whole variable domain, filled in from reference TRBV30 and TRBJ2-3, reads SQTIHQWPATLVQPVGSPLSLECTVEGTSNPNLYWYRQAAGRGLQLLFYSVGIGQISSEVPQNLSASRPQDRQFILSSKKLLLSDSGFYLCAWSAGLAGATDTQYFGPGTRLTVL.

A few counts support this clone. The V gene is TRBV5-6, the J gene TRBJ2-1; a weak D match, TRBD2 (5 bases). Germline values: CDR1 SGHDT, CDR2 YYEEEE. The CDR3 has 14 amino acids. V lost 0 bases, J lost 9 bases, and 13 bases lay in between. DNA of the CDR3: TGTGCCAGCAGCTTGGCTGGCGGCGCGGGTGAGCAGTTCTTC. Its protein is CASSLAGGAGEQFF.

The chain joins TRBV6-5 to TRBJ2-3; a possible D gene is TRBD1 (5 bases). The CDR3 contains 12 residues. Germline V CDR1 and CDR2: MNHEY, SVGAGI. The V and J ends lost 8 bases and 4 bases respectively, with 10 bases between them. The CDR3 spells CASHRTPDTQYF. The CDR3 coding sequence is TGTGCCAGCCACAGGACGCCAGATACGCAGTATTTT.

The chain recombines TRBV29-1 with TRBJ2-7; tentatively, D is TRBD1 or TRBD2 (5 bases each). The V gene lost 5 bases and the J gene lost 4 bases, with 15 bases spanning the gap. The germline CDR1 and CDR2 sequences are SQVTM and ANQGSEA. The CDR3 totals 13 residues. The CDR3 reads CSVSSPGGYEQYF. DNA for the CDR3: TGCAGCGTTTCGAGCCCTGGGGGTTACGAGCAGTACTTC.

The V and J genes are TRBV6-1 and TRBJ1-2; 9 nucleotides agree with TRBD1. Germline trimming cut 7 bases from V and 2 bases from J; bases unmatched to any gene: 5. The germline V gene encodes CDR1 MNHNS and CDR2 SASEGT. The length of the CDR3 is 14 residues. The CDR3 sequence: CASIWDRANYGYTF. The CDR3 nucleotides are TGTGCCAGCATTTGGGACAGGGCGAACTATGGCTACACCTTC.

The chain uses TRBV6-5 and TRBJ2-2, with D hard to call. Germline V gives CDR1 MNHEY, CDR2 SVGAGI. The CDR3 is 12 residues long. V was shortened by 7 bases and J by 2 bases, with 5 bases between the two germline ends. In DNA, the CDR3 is TGTGCCAGCACCTACAACACCGGGGAGCTGTTTTTT. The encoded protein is CASTYNTGELFF.

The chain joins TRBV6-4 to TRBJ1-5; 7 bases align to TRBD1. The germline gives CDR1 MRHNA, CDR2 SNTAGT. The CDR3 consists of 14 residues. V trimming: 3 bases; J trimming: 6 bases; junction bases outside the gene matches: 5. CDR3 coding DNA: TGTGCCAGCAGTGAAGGAGGGGGCGGTCAGCCCCAGCATTTT. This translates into CASSEGGGGQPQHF.

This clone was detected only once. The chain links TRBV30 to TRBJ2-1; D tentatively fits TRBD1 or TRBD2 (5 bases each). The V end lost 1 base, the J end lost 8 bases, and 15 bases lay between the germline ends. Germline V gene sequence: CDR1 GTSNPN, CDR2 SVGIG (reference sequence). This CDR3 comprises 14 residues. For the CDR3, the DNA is TGTGCCTGGAGTGAGGGGCTAGAGGAGGATGAGCAGTTCTTC. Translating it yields CAWSEGLEEDEQFF.

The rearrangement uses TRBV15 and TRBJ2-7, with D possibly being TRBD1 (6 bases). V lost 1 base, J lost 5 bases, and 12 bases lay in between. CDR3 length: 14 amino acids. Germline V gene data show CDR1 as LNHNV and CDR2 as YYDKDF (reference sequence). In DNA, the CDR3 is TGTGCCACCAGCAGAGGGGGGCGGAACCACGAGCAGTACTTC. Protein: CATSRGGRNHEQYF.

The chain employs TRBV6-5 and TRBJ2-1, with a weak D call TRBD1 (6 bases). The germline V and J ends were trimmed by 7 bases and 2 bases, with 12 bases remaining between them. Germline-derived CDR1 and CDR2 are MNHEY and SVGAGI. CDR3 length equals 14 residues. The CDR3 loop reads CASKTGTTYNEQFF. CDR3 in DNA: TGTGCCAGCAAAACCGGGACAACCTACAATGAGCAGTTCTTC.

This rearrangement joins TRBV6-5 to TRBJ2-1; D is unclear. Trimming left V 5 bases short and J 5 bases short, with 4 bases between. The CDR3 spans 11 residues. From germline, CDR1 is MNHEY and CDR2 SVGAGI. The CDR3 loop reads CASSTNNEQFF. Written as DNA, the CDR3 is TGTGCCAGCAGTACTAACAATGAGCAGTTCTTC.

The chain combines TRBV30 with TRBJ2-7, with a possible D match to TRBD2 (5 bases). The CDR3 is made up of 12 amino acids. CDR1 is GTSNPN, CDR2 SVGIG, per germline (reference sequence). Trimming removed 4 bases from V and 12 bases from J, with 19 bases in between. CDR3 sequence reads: CAWTIPGIPRYF. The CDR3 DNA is TGTGCCTGGACCATCCCCGGGATCCCGCGGTACTTC.

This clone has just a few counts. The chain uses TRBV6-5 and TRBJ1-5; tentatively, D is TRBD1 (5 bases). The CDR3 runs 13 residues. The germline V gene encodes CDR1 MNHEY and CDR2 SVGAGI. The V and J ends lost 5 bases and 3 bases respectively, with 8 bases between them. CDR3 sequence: CASSRQLNQPQHF. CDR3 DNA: TGTGCCAGCAGTCGACAGCTCAATCAGCCCCAGCATTTT.

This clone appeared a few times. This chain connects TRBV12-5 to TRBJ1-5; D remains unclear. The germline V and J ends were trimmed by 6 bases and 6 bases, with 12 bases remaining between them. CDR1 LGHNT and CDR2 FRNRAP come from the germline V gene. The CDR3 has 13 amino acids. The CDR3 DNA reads TGTGCTAGTGGCCACGGGGAAAGTCAGCCCCAGCATTTT. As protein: CASGHGESQPQHF. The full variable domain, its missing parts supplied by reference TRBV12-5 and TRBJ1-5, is DARVTQTPRHKVTEMGQEVTMRCQPILGHNTVFWYRQTMMQGLELLAYFRNRAPLDDSGMPKDRFSAEMPDATLATLKIQPSEPRDSAVYFCASGHGESQPQHFGDGTRLSIL.

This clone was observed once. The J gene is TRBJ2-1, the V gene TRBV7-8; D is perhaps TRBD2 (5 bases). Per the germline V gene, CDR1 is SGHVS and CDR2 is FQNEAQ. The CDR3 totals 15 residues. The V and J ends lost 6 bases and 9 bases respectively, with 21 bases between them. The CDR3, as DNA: TGTGCCAGCAGACTGAGTGGGAGAGAAGAGGGTGAGCAGTTCTTC. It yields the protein CASRLSGREEGEQFF. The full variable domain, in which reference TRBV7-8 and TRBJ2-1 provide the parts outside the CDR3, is GAGVSQSPRYKVAKRGQDVALRCDPISGHVSLFWYQQALGQGPEFLTYFQNEAQLDKSGLPSDRFFAERPEGSVSTLKIQRTQQEDSAVYLCASRLSGREEGEQFFGPGTRLTVL.

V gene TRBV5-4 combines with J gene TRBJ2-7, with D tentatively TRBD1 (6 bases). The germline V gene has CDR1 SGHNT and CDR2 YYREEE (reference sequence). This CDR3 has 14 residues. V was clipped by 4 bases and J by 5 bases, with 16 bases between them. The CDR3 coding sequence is TGTGCCAGCAGCCCCCCAGGGGCGAGGAACGAGCAGTACTTC. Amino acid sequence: CASSPPGARNEQYF.